The 25 T cell receptor beta chains below come from one sample, sequenced in a study of blood T cell repertoires in COVID-19. Only in-frame clones appear in the TCRdb table, and some are missing; sequencing was by immunoSEQ multiplex PCR. The sample contains about 75,000 clones, roughly 89% of which appear only once. Source material: peripheral blood. The source of these receptors is a woman aged 50 to 60 with acute or convalescent COVID-19.

V is TRBV19 and J is TRBJ2-3, with a weak D call TRBD2 (6 bases). Germline loops: CDR1 LNHDA, CDR2 SQIVND (reference sequence). Trimming cost V 2 bases and J 0 bases, with 9 bases left between them. The CDR3 covers 15 residues. CDR3 sequence (DNA): TGTGCCAGTAGTATAAGAAGCGGGAGCACAGATACGCAGTATTTT. Translation: CASSIRSGSTDTQYF.

The genes are TRBV9 and TRBJ2-1; 9 bases match TRBD2. CDR1 is SGDLS, CDR2 YYNGEE, per germline. V trimming: 2 bases; J trimming: 10 bases; junction bases outside the gene matches: 10. The CDR3 loop spans 15 amino acids. The CDR3 coding sequence is TGTGCCAGCAGCGTGTTTAGCGGGAGCGGGGCCGAGCAGTTCTTC. Translation: CASSVFSGSGAEQFF.

This clone turned up a few times. The V gene is TRBV28, the J gene TRBJ1-1, with 7 bases lining up with TRBD1. V was pared by 6 bases and J by 1 base, with 5 bases of the junction left unmatched. This CDR3 contains 14 residues. The germline V gene encodes CDR1 MDHEN and CDR2 SYDVKM. CDR3 region: CASRPQGGNTEAFF. CDR3 nucleotide sequence: TGTGCCAGCAGACCCCAGGGGGGGAACACTGAAGCTTTCTTT.

This clone was observed a handful of times. The chain recombines TRBV28 with TRBJ1-1, with 7 bases lining up with TRBD1. This CDR3 contains 13 residues. Trimming cost V 6 bases and J 4 bases; bases outside gene matches: 5. Per germline, CDR1 MDHEN and CDR2 SYDVKM. The CDR3 region has the DNA TGTGCCAGCAGCCGTGACAGGGTCACTGAAGCTTTCTTT. Its protein product is CASSRDRVTEAFF.

This chain links TRBV5-1 with TRBJ1-3; D perhaps matches TRBD1 (6 bases). The V end lost 5 bases, the J end lost 2 bases, and 8 bases lay between the germline ends. The CDR3 spans 13 residues. CDR1 is SGHRS, CDR2 YFSETQ, per germline. DNA of the CDR3: TGCGCCAGCAGGCAGGGGACTGGAAACACCATATATTTT. As protein: CASRQGTGNTIYF.

Only one count was recorded for this clone. V usage is TRBV20-1 and J usage is TRBJ1-2; D gene unclear. Germline V CDR1 and CDR2: DFQATT, SNEGSKA (reference sequence). V lost 2 bases and J 12 bases, leaving 13 bases between the germline ends. The CDR3 extends over 11 amino acids. The CDR3: CSARPRQDHTF. CDR3 DNA sequence: TGCAGTGCTAGACCTCGGCAGGATCACACCTTC.

DNA of the CDR3: TGTGCCAGCAGCCGAGACGGCAAGGAGTACGAGCAGTACTTC. Translation: CASSRDGKEYEQYF. The genes are TRBV25-1 and TRBJ2-7; no definite D call. This CDR3 spans 14 amino acids. From germline, CDR1 is MGHDK and CDR2 SYGVNS. The V end lost 6 bases, the J end lost 4 bases, and 16 bases lay between the germline ends.

The chain carries TRBV2 and TRBJ1-2; 7 nucleotides line up with TRBD1. After removal of 6 bases from V and 7 bases from J, the junction contained 8 bases not matched to a gene. CDR3 length: 13 residues. Germline lookup yields CDR1 SNHLY and CDR2 FYNNEI. DNA of the CDR3: TGTGCCAGCAGCTGGGGGGCAGGGGGTGGCTACACCTTC. Its protein is CASSWGAGGGYTF.

This chain uses TRBV5-6 with TRBJ1-5, with TRBD1 identical over 8 bases. CDR3 length: 15 residues. CDR1 and CDR2 (germline): SGHDT, YYEEEE. The J segment lost 7 bases and the V segment lost 4 bases, leaving 10 bases of the junction unmatched. The CDR3 loop reads CASSADRGVRQPQHF. CDR3 bases: TGTGCCAGCAGCGCCGACAGGGGAGTAAGGCAGCCCCAGCATTTT.

This CDR3 reads CASSNNPGLAGGNRGTDTQYF. The CDR3 bases are TGTGCCAGCAGCAACAATCCGGGACTAGCGGGGGGAAACCGTGGCACAGATACGCAGTATTTT. The chain carries TRBV21-1 and TRBJ2-3; TRBD2 reflects the table's D call only, with no check against the DNA. TRBV21-1 is a pseudogene. The CDR3 runs to 21 residues.

The chain recombines TRBV27 with TRBJ1-1; D is ambiguous. Trimming took 2 bases from V and 1 from J, leaving 14 bases between them. The CDR3 contains 16 residues. The germline V gene has CDR1 MNHEY and CDR2 SMNVEV (reference sequence). The CDR3 nucleotides read TGTGCCAGCAGTTTAGTCCCCAGGTTCCCGAACACTGAAGCTTTCTTT. Its translation: CASSLVPRFPNTEAFF.

The chain has TRBV9 and TRBJ2-2, with a weak D call TRBD2 (5 bases). The germline V gene encodes CDR1 SGDLS and CDR2 YYNGEE. The CDR3 is 17 amino acids. Trimming cost V 0 bases and J 4 bases, with 16 bases left between them. The CDR3 protein is CASSVGPLGRGTGELFF. The CDR3 DNA follows: TGTGCCAGCAGCGTAGGTCCTTTGGGGAGAGGCACCGGGGAGCTGTTTTTT.

The chain employs TRBV2 and TRBJ2-1; a possible D gene is TRBD1 (6 bases). The CDR3 has 14 amino acids. From germline, CDR1 is SNHLY and CDR2 FYNNEI. V lost 5 bases to trimming and J lost 2 bases, with 10 bases between them. DNA of the CDR3: TGTGCCAGCAGTACTGGGGGCACCTACAATGAGCAGTTCTTC. It specifies CASSTGGTYNEQFF.

This clone was observed once. The chain is built from TRBV19 and TRBJ1-2; TRBD1 matches at 9 bases. V gave up 4 bases and J gave up 4 bases; unmatched junction bases: 7. Germline lookup yields CDR1 LNHDA and CDR2 SQIVND (reference sequence). The CDR3 has 15 amino acids. As DNA, the CDR3 is TGTGCCAGTAGTACGACCGGGACAGGGACCTATGGCTACACCTTC. Protein: CASSTTGTGTYGYTF. Looking up the rest from reference TRBV19 and TRBJ1-2 gives the full variable domain: DGGITQSPKYLFRKEGQNVTLSCEQNLNHDAMYWYRQDPGQGLRLIYYSQIVNDFQKGDIAEGYSVSREKKESFPLTVTSAQKNPTAFYLCASSTTGTGTYGYTFGSGTRLTVV.

This chain uses TRBV11-1 with TRBJ1-2; 7 bases fit TRBD1. The CDR3 loop spans 12 amino acids. V trimming: 8 bases; J trimming: 5 bases; junction bases outside the gene matches: 5. The germline gives CDR1 SGHAT, CDR2 FQDESV (reference sequence). The CDR3 coding sequence is TGTGCCAGCGGCGGACAGGCATATGGCTACACCTTC. The encoded protein is CASGGQAYGYTF.

The genes are TRBV3-1 (or the pseudogene TRBV3-2) and TRBJ2-7; 11 bases map to TRBD1. V gave up 4 bases and J gave up 6 bases; unmatched junction bases: 2. Germline V gives CDR1 LGHDT, CDR2 YNNKEL (reference sequence). The CDR3 length is 13 residues. The CDR3 coding sequence is TGTGCCAGCAGCCCCGGGACAGGGGGCGAGCAGTACTTC. As protein: CASSPGTGGEQYF.

This clone was counted a single time. This sequence joins TRBV5-6 and TRBJ1-1; a possible D gene is TRBD1 (6 bases). The CDR3 has 14 residues. Germline V gene lookup returns CDR1 SGHDT and CDR2 YYEEEE. V was cut by 2 bases and J by 4 bases, with 12 bases left in between. Here the CDR3 reads CASSFGRGPTEAFF. DNA of the CDR3: TGTGCCAGCAGCTTTGGCAGGGGACCCACTGAAGCTTTCTTT.

V and J are TRBV11-2 and TRBJ1-2, with D uncertain. This CDR3 spans 16 amino acids. Trimming left V 5 bases short and J 3 bases short, with 19 bases between. Looked up from germline, CDR1 is SGHAT and CDR2 is FQNNGV. The CDR3 region is CASSLRGPQRDYGYTF. The CDR3 nucleotides read TGTGCCAGCAGCCTTAGAGGGCCTCAGAGGGACTATGGCTACACCTTC.

The chain uses TRBV7-9 and TRBJ1-2; 10 nucleotides line up with TRBD1. The trim removed 5 bases at V and 6 bases at J, leaving 6 bases unmatched. Germline CDR1 and CDR2: SEHNR and FQNEAQ (reference sequence). CDR3 size: 14 residues. DNA for the CDR3: TGTGCCAGCAGCACTCGACAGGGGGCGCATGGCTACACCTTC. Translation gives CASSTRQGAHGYTF.

The J gene is TRBJ1-5, the V gene TRBV6-5; D is ambiguous. CDR1 and CDR2 (germline): MNHEY, SVGAGI. V gave up 5 bases and J gave up 4 bases, with 12 bases separating them. This CDR3 has 14 residues. The CDR3 loop is CASSLGLGNQPQHF. The CDR3 DNA follows: TGTGCCAGCAGTCTTGGACTGGGAAATCAGCCCCAGCATTTT.

The chain employs TRBV11-2 and TRBJ1-6, with TRBD1 matching over 9 bases. The junction had 6 bases not matched to a gene; V was cut back by 6 bases and J by 9 bases. Looked up from germline, CDR1 is SGHAT and CDR2 is FQNNGV. This CDR3 region has 14 residues. CDR3 sequence (DNA): TGTGCCAGCAGTTGGACAGGGGTAGGTTCACCCCTCCACTTT. Residues: CASSWTGVGSPLHF. Supplemented by reference TRBV11-2 and TRBJ1-6, the full variable domain reads EAGVAQSPRYKIIEKRQSVAFWCNPISGHATLYWYQQILGQGPKLLIQFQNNGVVDDSQLPKDRFSAERLKGVDSTLKIQPAKLEDSAVYLCASSWTGVGSPLHFGNGTRLTVT.

The V gene is TRBV6-2 or TRBV6-3, the J gene TRBJ2-3, with 10 bases lining up with TRBD1. Germline V gene lookup returns CDR1 MNHEY and CDR2 SVGEGT. The CDR3 spans 17 residues. After removal of 6 bases from V and 6 bases from J, the junction contained 15 bases not matched to a gene. The CDR3 DNA reads as TGTGCCAGCAGCCCTCCCCCGGGACAGGGGAATTCGGATACGCAGTATTTT. It codes for CASSPPPGQGNSDTQYF.

A few counts support this clone. V and J are TRBV5-1 and TRBJ2-3, with D hard to call. Germline CDR1 reads SGHRS; CDR2 reads YFSETQ. V was clipped by 4 bases and J by 0 bases, with 3 bases between them. The CDR3 runs 12 residues. In DNA form, the CDR3 reads TGCGCCAGCAGCCTTAGCACAGATACGCAGTATTTT. Translation: CASSLSTDTQYF.

This clone was observed a single time. The rearrangement links TRBV19 to TRBJ2-7, with TRBD2 matching over 9 bases. V was pared by 4 bases and J by 1 base, with 5 bases of the junction left unmatched. Per germline, CDR1 LNHDA and CDR2 SQIVND (reference sequence). The CDR3 spans 15 residues. CDR3 coding DNA: TGTGCCAGTAGTACACATAGCGGGGGTTCCTACGAGCAGTACTTC. Protein: CASSTHSGGSYEQYF. Variable domain in full (rest from reference TRBV19 and TRBJ2-7): DGGITQSPKYLFRKEGQNVTLSCEQNLNHDAMYWYRQDPGQGLRLIYYSQIVNDFQKGDIAEGYSVSREKKESFPLTVTSAQKNPTAFYLCASSTHSGGSYEQYFGPGTRLTVT.

The V gene is TRBV30, the J gene TRBJ1-6; D perhaps matches TRBD1 (5 bases). This CDR3 is 11 amino acids long. V was clipped by 3 bases and J by 14 bases, with 11 bases between them. The germline CDR1 and CDR2 sequences are GTSNPN and SVGIG (reference sequence). The CDR3: CAWSGGGTLHF. The CDR3, as DNA: TGTGCCTGGAGCGGGGGTGGGACCCTCCACTTT.